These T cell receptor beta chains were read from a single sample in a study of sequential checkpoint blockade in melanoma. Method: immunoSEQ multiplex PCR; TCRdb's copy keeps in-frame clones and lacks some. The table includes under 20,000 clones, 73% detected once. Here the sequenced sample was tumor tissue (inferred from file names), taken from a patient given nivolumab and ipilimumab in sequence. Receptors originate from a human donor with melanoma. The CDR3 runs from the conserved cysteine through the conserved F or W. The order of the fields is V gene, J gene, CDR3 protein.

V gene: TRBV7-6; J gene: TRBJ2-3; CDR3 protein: CASHRDRGTDTQYF
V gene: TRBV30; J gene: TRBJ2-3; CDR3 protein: CAWSDGGRTTDTQYF
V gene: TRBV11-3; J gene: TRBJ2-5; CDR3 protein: CASSLERVSSHKYF
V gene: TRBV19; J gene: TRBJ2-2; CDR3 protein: CASTPRARGFPGELFF
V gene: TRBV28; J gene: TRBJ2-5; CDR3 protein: CASSLWGQGRQETQYF
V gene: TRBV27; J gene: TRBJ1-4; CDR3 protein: CASSLNRGSEKLFF
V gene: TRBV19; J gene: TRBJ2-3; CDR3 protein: CASSIGSGQGTDTQYF
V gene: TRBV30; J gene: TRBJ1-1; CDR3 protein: CAWIGDTEAFF
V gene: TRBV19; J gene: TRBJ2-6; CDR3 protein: CASSPPGTGGAPGANVLTF
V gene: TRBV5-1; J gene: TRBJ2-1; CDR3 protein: CASSLIYNGGADEQFF
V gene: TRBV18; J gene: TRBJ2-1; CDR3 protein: CASSPVTYNEQFF
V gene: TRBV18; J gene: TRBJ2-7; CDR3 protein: CASSPGHLHYEQYF
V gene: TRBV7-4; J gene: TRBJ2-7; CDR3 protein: CASSEQPPGLGSYEQYF
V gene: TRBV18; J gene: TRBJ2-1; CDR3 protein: CASSPGLAVKEQFF
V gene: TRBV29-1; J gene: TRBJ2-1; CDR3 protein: CSGGQGNHNEQFF
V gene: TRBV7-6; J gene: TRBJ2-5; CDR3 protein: CASSPLGGGQETQYF
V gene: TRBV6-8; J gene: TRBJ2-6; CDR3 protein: CATRTGGSGANVLTF
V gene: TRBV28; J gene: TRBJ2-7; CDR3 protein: CASSLGPSYEQYF
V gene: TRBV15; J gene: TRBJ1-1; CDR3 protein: CATSRRTRGTEAFF
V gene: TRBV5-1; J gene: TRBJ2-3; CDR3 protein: CASSLEGSGGSTDTQYF
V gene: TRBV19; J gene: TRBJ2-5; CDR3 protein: CASSPTGTGTVAETQYF
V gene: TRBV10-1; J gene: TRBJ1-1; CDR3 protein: CASSYGGISEAFF
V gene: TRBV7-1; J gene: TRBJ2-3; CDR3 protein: CTSSFARLGSGTDTQYF
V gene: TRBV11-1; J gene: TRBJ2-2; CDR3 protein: CASSLDTGVTGELFF
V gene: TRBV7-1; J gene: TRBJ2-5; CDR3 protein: CASSSGTSAETQYF
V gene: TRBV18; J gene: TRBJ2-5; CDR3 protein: CASSPSGAGQETQYF
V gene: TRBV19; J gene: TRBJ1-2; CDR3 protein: CASRQGGRGGYTF
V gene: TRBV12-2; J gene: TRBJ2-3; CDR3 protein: CATNPVQSSTDTQYF
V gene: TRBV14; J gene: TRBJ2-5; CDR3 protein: CASSLNLADVQETQYF
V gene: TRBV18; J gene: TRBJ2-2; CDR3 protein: CASSPGNTGELFF
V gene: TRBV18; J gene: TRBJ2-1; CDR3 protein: CASSLHALPFNEQFF
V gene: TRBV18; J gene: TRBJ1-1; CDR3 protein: CASSPLKVNTEAFF
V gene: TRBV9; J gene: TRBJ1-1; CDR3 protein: CASRPVTPGAEAFF
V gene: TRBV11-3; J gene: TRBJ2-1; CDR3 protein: CASSQGTGGFDEQFF
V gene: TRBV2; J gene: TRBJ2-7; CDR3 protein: CASNPVGSYEQYF
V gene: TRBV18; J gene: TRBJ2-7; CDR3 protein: CASSPNRGNEQYF